This T cell receptor beta chain was obtained from a study of regulatory T cells in long-lasting Graves disease. Concerning this clonotype: The target antigen is unknown.

After removal of 5 bases from V and 11 bases from J, the junction contained 12 bases not matched to a gene. This CDR3 comprises 14 residues. The germline V gene encodes CDR1 LNHDA and CDR2 SQIVND (reference sequence). Study results and limitations: The study found lower TCR diversity in persistent Graves' patients than in newly diagnosed ones. Analyses excluded thyroid tissue, covering peripheral blood alone.

Time point given: persistent/refractory GD, antithyroid drugs over 5 years with positive TRAb. The TCR library was made from RNA that had been extracted from PBMCs in TRIzol. In building TCR beta libraries, iRepertoire HTBI primers were used together with Arm-PCR of CDR3 regions. The authors' processing: Detected in the samples were just over 60 TRBV and approximately 14 TRBJ segments. In TCRdb, the multiplex PCR reads were re-called with MiXCR into one record per CDR3 protein. The V and J calls were not made by the authors but by TCRdb's processing. The data contain 300,000 to 400,000 distinct CDR3 sequences, less than 20% of them singletons.

The sequence came from a female donor with Graves disease. The source material was peripheral blood mononuclear cells (PBMCs), sampled when the disease was refractory, from a patient treated with antithyroid drugs. V and J are TRBV19 and TRBJ1-1, with 9 nucleotides matching TRBD1. This CDR3 is CASSPTPGQGRAFF. The CDR3 DNA reads as TGTGCCAGTAGTCCTACGCCGGGACAGGGAAGGGCTTTCTTT. Using reference TRBV19 and TRBJ1-1 for the parts outside the CDR3, the full variable domain is DGGITQSPKYLFRKEGQNVTLSCEQNLNHDAMYWYRQDPGQGLRLIYYSQIVNDFQKGDIAEGYSVSREKKESFPLTVTSAQKNPTAFYLCASSPTPGQGRAFFGQGTRLTVV.